Given below is one T cell receptor beta chain in context. Its antigen is not identified. This record comes from a study of T cells after yellow fever vaccination. Study outcomes and limitations: CD4 and CD8 compartments shared a small share of clonotypes.

The CDR3 has 12 residues. V lost 9 bases and J 3 bases, leaving 12 bases between the germline ends. Per the germline V gene, CDR1 is SEHNR and CDR2 is FQNEAQ (reference sequence). A 5'RACE template-switching step, the method used to make TCR cDNA, added a universal primer site and UMIs. Each CDR3 protein is one row after TCRdb ran MiXCR on the 5' RACE reads. The sample includes nearly 550,000 distinct CDR3 sequences, 19% seen only once; the top ten take roughly 13%. The sample was PBMCs, taken 15 days after the yellow fever booster vaccination. V gene TRBV7-9 combines with J gene TRBJ2-7, with D possibly matching TRBD1 (6 bases). The clonotype originates from a man aged 30 to 39 who received the YFV17D yellow fever vaccine. The CDR3 loop is CARGRQVYEQYF. The CDR3 coding sequence is TGTGCCAGGGGGAGACAGGTCTACGAGCAGTACTTC.